This T cell receptor (beta chain) is drawn from a study of blood T cells in healthy people across ages. The sample holds many counts of this clonotype. Its antigen is unknown. The second PCR ran roughly 6 to 11 cycles with a sample-barcoded 5' primer and J-beta primers. Carrying 12 random nucleotides, a template-switch adaptor labeled each individual cDNA molecule. MiXCR, applied by TCRdb to the 5' RACE reads, yields one record per CDR3 protein. The top ten hold approximately 40% of the sample, which has fewer than 950,000 distinct CDR3 sequences, 53% seen once. Study-wide points: Underestimates were what the diversity estimates from one million T cells were considered to be. TCR beta diversity correlated strongly with naive T cell percentage. Unsorted PBMC input precluded a conclusive naive versus antigen-experienced comparison.

Unmatched junction bases numbered 13, after V lost 3 bases and J lost 5 bases. Germline values: CDR1 DFQATT, CDR2 SNEGSKA (reference sequence). The CDR3 runs to 17 residues. Specimen: blood. This receptor was taken from a man aged 80 or over in good health. This sequence joins TRBV20-1 and TRBJ2-1; 10 nucleotides align to TRBD1. The CDR3 reads CSARTAGTGARNNEQFF. The CDR3 nucleotides are TGCAGTGCTAGGACAGCCGGGACAGGGGCCCGAAACAATGAGCAGTTCTTC.